This entry features one T cell receptor beta chain sequence. From germline, CDR1 is DFQATT and CDR2 SNEGSKA (reference sequence). The CDR3 has 11 amino acids. This specimen comes from a study of blood T cell repertoires in COVID-19. In the study overall: Samples came from the United States, Italy and Spain, spanning acute and convalescent COVID-19. PBMCs, B-cell-depleted T cells, or T cells were the source of the cDNA or gDNA that made up the material.

Authors' processing steps: It was from reference gene primer amplification that nucleated cell counts were estimated. Sequencing used immunoSEQ multiplex PCR; TCRdb keeps in-frame clones, though not all of them. The V and J calls and clone size were taken over from that table, and D and trimming were inferred from the DNA. The data contain 130,000 to 150,000 clones, around 81% of them singletons. This receptor was obtained from a man in his fifties or sixties with active or convalescent COVID-19. Material for sequencing was peripheral blood. The chain uses TRBV20-1 and TRBJ2-7; D possibly corresponds to TRBD2 (6 bases). CDR3 coding DNA: TGCACTATTGGGGGGACCTACGAGCAGTACTTC. This translates into CTIGGTYEQYF.